The sample holds a few counts of the clone carrying this T cell receptor beta chain. Its antigen is currently unknown. What the library attached to individual cDNA molecules were unique molecular identifiers. TCRdb redid the calling of the RACE reads with MiXCR, one entry per CDR3 protein. The sample includes nearly 350,000 distinct CDR3 sequences, around 7% of them seen just once. Indicated time point: patch test 1, 2 weeks after DPC sensitization. The treatment was: therapeutic diphenylcyclopropenone sensitization with weekly scalp DPC. This record belongs to a study of human T cells and chemical hapten exposure. Points from the study as a whole: PT1 expanded TCR numbers rose with patch test score.

In germline, CDR1 is DFQATT, CDR2 SNEGSKA (reference sequence). CDR3 length: 15 residues. V lost 0 bases to trimming and J lost 1 base, with 12 bases between them. This receptor was identified in a woman aged 18-29 years with alopecia areata. Some clones in this sample may be carry-over from other donors' samples. This sequence joins TRBV20-1 and TRBJ1-2; D unresolved. Sequenced material: whole blood, taken in connection with sensitization to the hapten diphenylcyclopropenone (DPC). The CDR3 nucleotides are TGCAGTGCTAGAGATCCGAGCAGGATTAACTATGGCTACACCTTC. Residues: CSARDPSRINYGYTF.